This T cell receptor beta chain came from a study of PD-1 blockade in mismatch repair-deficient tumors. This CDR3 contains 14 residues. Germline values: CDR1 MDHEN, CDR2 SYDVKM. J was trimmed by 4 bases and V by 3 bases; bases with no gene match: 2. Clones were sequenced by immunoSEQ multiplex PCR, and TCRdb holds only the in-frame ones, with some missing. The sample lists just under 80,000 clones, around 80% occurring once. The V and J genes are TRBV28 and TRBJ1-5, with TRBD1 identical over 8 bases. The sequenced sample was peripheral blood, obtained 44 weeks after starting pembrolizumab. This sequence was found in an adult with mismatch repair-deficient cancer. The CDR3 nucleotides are TGTGCCAGCAGTTTGACAGGGGCAAATCAGCCCCAGCATTTT. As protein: CASSLTGANQPQHF.